This T cell receptor (beta chain) was captured by sequencing in a study of T cell changes during pregnancy in multiple sclerosis. Only in-frame clones appear in the TCRdb table, and some are missing; sequencing was by immunoSEQ multiplex PCR. The top ten hold more than 2% of the sample, which has tens of thousands of clones, 93% seen once. Trimming shortened V by 3 bases and J by 1 base, and 7 bases separated the two germline ends. This CDR3 is built from 13 residues. Germline V gene data show CDR1 as SGHRS and CDR2 as YFSETQ. The sequence was collected from a female donor with multiple sclerosis, enrolled in a pregnancy study. The chain carries TRBV5-1 and TRBJ1-1, with D tentatively TRBD1 (5 bases). The material sequenced was peripheral blood, taken in the second trimester of pregnancy. For the CDR3, the DNA is TGCGCCAGCAGCTACGGACAGAACACTGAAGCTTTCTTT. Protein sequence: CASSYGQNTEAFF.